The source of this T cell receptor (beta chain) is a study of blood T cell repertoires in COVID-19. About the study: Samples representing acute and convalescent COVID-19 were sourced from the United States, Italy and Spain.

Trimming cost V 5 bases and J 0 bases, with 19 bases left between them. This CDR3 region has 17 residues. From germline, CDR1 is SGHAT and CDR2 FQNNGV. Sequencing was performed with immunoSEQ multiplex PCR; in TCRdb, only in-frame clones are kept and a portion is missing. The top ten hold less than 4.5% of the sample, which has approximately 12,000 clones, 80% to 90% seen once. The sequenced material came from peripheral blood. The V call is TRBV11-2, the J call TRBJ2-5; a weak D match, TRBD2 (5 bases). The TCR sequence derives from a woman aged 60-75 years with acute or convalescent COVID-19. The CDR3 protein is CASSGSYFSVYQETQYF. The CDR3 nucleotides read TGTGCCAGCAGCGGATCTTATTTTAGCGTGTACCAAGAGACCCAGTACTTC.